Below are 20 T cell receptor beta chains sequenced from a single sample in a study of blood T cell repertoires in COVID-19. Generated by immunoSEQ multiplex PCR, the TCRdb table keeps only in-frame clones and is missing some. Of fewer than 300,000 clones listed, roughly nine tenths are singletons. The sequencing input was peripheral blood. The source of these receptors is a woman aged 25-40 years with COVID-19, enrolled during active disease.

The J gene is TRBJ2-3, the V gene TRBV18; D is unresolved. This CDR3 has 13 residues. The V and J ends lost 2 bases and 7 bases respectively, with 10 bases between them. CDR1 is KGHSH, CDR2 LQKENI, per germline. CDR3 sequence (DNA): TGTGCCAGCTCACCATCAGCCGGGTATACGCAGTATTTT. It specifies CASSPSAGYTQYF.

The V call is TRBV5-1, the J call TRBJ1-1; D might be TRBD1 (6 bases). The CDR3 consists of 15 residues. Germline assignment: CDR1 SGHRS and CDR2 YFSETQ. Deletions cut 4 bases from V and 5 bases from J, with 18 bases between. This CDR3 reads CASSLEDRTKTEAFF. The CDR3 region has the DNA TGCGCCAGCAGCCTGGAAGACAGGACGAAAACTGAAGCTTTCTTT.

The rearrangement links TRBV19 to TRBJ1-5; 10 bases are a match to TRBD1. This CDR3 contains 15 residues. V shed 3 bases, J shed 6 bases, and the junction held 5 bases outside the gene matches. Per germline, CDR1 LNHDA and CDR2 SQIVND (reference sequence). CDR3: CASSIRTGGIQPQHF. The CDR3 DNA follows: TGTGCCAGTAGTATCCGGACAGGGGGGATTCAGCCCCAGCATTTT.

The genes are TRBV6-5 and TRBJ2-2, with D unresolved. This CDR3 is built from 14 residues. Trimming removed 7 bases from V and 4 bases from J, with 13 bases in between. The V gene's germline CDR1 is MNHEY and CDR2 SVGAGI. CDR3 in DNA: TGTGCCAGCATCTTAGAATCGGGCACCGGGGAGCTGTTTTTT. The encoded protein is CASILESGTGELFF.

The chain employs TRBV10-2 and TRBJ1-1, with TRBD1 identical over 10 bases. CDR3 length equals 16 residues. CDR1 is WSHSY, CDR2 SAAADI, per germline. The ends lost 9 bases at V and 0 bases at J; junction bases unmatched: 10. The CDR3 spells CARFRDRGFMNTEAFF. In nucleotides, the CDR3 is TGCGCCAGATTCCGGGACAGGGGATTCATGAACACTGAAGCTTTCTTT.

As DNA, the CDR3 is TGCAGCGTCCGACGGGGGGGGTACGAGCAGTACTTC. It encodes CSVRRGGYEQYF. The chain employs TRBV29-1 and TRBJ2-7; TRBD2 aligns across 8 bases. J was trimmed by 4 bases and V by 6 bases; bases with no gene match: 5. CDR3 length equals 12 residues. The V gene's germline CDR1 is SQVTM and CDR2 ANQGSEA.

The genes are TRBV5-8 and TRBJ2-5, with TRBD1 matching over 10 bases. The CDR3 runs 14 residues. With 2 bases clipped from V and 5 bases from J, the junction kept 3 bases outside the gene matches. The germline gives CDR1 SGHTS, CDR2 YDEGEE. CDR3 residues: CASSFRDRGETQYF. CDR3 nucleotides: TGTGCCAGCAGCTTCCGGGACAGGGGTGAGACCCAGTACTTC.

This clone was detected once. The V and J genes are TRBV12-1 and TRBJ1-4; the table calls TRBD1, which could not be checked here. TRBV12-1 is a recognized pseudogene. This CDR3 contains 15 residues. The CDR3 loop is CASSFSRGTNEKLFF. CDR3 DNA sequence: TGTGCCAGCAGCTTTTCCAGGGGAACTAATGAAAAACTGTTTTTT.

This clone appeared many times. This chain uses TRBV5-1 with TRBJ1-1, with D uncertain. This CDR3 region has 15 residues. Trimming cost V 0 bases and J 1 base, with 10 bases left between them. CDR1 and CDR2 from the germline V gene are SGHRS and YFSETQ. CDR3 in amino acids: CASSLVGSGNTEAFF. In nucleotides, the CDR3 is TGCGCCAGCAGCTTGGTAGGATCGGGGAACACTGAAGCTTTCTTT.

The rearrangement links TRBV25-1 to TRBJ2-3, with 12 positions matching TRBD2. Germline CDR1 reads MGHDK; CDR2 reads SYGVNS. The CDR3 is 16 amino acids. Unmatched junction bases numbered 8, after V lost 4 bases and J lost 6 bases. CDR3 sequence: CASSASGRAKGDTQYF. For the CDR3, the DNA is TGTGCCAGCAGTGCTAGCGGGAGGGCCAAAGGGGATACGCAGTATTTT.

V gene TRBV7-8 combines with J gene TRBJ1-5; D uncertain. CDR1 and CDR2 from the germline V gene are SGHVS and FQNEAQ. This CDR3 has 13 amino acids. Deletions cut 3 bases from V and 5 bases from J, with 8 bases between. The chain's CDR3 is CASSLSVDQPQHF. As DNA, the CDR3 is TGTGCCAGCAGCTTGTCAGTGGATCAGCCCCAGCATTTT.

In its sample, this clone was seen once. This chain joins TRBV15 and TRBJ2-7, with 11 bases identical to TRBD2. CDR3 length: 16 amino acids. Germline CDR1 reads LNHNV; CDR2 reads YYDKDF (reference sequence). Trimming took 3 bases from V and 3 from J; bases not matched to a gene: 7. In DNA form, the CDR3 reads TGTGCCACCAGCAGGCTCCAGACTAGCGGGAACTACGAGCAGTACTTC. Its translation is CATSRLQTSGNYEQYF.

The genes are TRBV5-4 and TRBJ1-1; the D is unclear. CDR3 length equals 14 residues. Trimming removed 4 bases from V and 2 bases from J, with 12 bases in between. Looked up from germline, CDR1 is SGHNT and CDR2 is YYREEE (reference sequence). CDR3 DNA: TGTGCCAGCAGCGGGGTCGCGGGCAACACTGAAGCTTTCTTT. Protein product: CASSGVAGNTEAFF.

The rearrangement links TRBV9 to TRBJ1-6; TRBD1 aligns across 9 bases. This CDR3 comprises 15 residues. The germline V gene encodes CDR1 SGDLS and CDR2 YYNGEE. V lost 2 bases, J lost 7 bases, and 4 bases stayed unmatched. CDR3 in DNA: TGTGCCAGCAGCGTTGGGACAGGGCCAAATTCACCCCTCCACTTT. Translating gives CASSVGTGPNSPLHF.

J is TRBJ1-5 and V is TRBV23-1; TRBD1 agrees at 7 bases. TRBV23-1 is an open reading frame, and its role is uncertain. V was pared by 3 bases and J by 0 bases, with 8 bases of the junction left unmatched. The CDR3 is 17 amino acids. DNA of the CDR3: TGCGCCAGCAGTCATCGGGACAGTCGATATAGCAATCAGCCCCAGCATTTT. Amino acid sequence: CASSHRDSRYSNQPQHF.

The genes are TRBV10-3 and TRBJ1-5, with unresolved D. Germline V gives CDR1 ENHRY, CDR2 SYGVKD. Trimming left V 1 base short and J 3 bases short, with 4 bases between. This CDR3 contains 13 residues. The CDR3 sequence: CAISELYNQPQHF. The CDR3 region has the DNA TGTGCCATCAGTGAGTTATACAATCAGCCCCAGCATTTT.

The V and J genes are TRBV3-1 (or the pseudogene TRBV3-2) and TRBJ2-1, with TRBD2 matching 9 bases. J lost 7 bases, V lost 1 base, and 2 bases had no gene match. The CDR3 is made up of 14 amino acids. CDR1 and CDR2 (germline): LGHDT, YNNKEL (reference sequence). For the CDR3, the DNA is TGTGCCAGCAGCCAAGCTGCGGGAGGGAATGAGCAGTTCTTC. As protein: CASSQAAGGNEQFF.

The chain employs TRBV5-1 and TRBJ2-2, with D unclear. This CDR3 has 15 residues. Trimming shortened V by 1 base and J by 6 bases, and 13 bases separated the two germline ends. The V gene's germline CDR1 is SGHRS and CDR2 YFSETQ. DNA for the CDR3: TGCGCCAGCAGCTTGTTTCACGCTGAGGCCGGGGAGCTGTTTTTT. This encodes CASSLFHAEAGELFF.

The CDR3: CASSDRDRYQPQHF. The CDR3 bases are TGTGCCAGCAGTGACCGGGACAGATATCAGCCCCAGCATTTT. The V call is TRBV27, the J call TRBJ1-5, with 7 positions matching TRBD1. Trimming at V came to 5 bases and at J to 5 bases, leaving 6 bases not matched to a gene. The CDR3 loop spans 14 amino acids. Looked up from germline, CDR1 is MNHEY and CDR2 is SMNVEV (reference sequence).

The chain joins TRBV9 to TRBJ2-7; 8 nucleotides agree with TRBD1. Germline V gene data show CDR1 as SGDLS and CDR2 as YYNGEE. This CDR3 contains 16 residues. After removal of 1 base from V and 3 bases from J, the junction contained 9 bases not matched to a gene. The CDR3 is CASSVRDRSEIYEQYF. The CDR3 DNA reads as TGTGCCAGCAGCGTACGGGACAGGTCAGAAATCTACGAGCAGTACTTC.